The 26 T cell receptor beta chains given below trace back to one sample, sequenced in a study of T cell responses to AZD1222 COVID-19 vaccine. The method was immunoSEQ multiplex PCR; TCRdb's version includes in-frame clones alone and lacks a portion of them. This sample yields roughly 100,000 clones, of which 90% are seen a single time; 1% to 1.5% belongs to the top ten. The sample was peripheral blood, taken on day 0 of AZD1222 vaccination. Source of these receptors: an adult in good health.

The chain links TRBV28 to TRBJ2-2, with D tentatively TRBD1 (5 bases). Per germline, CDR1 MDHEN and CDR2 SYDVKM. This CDR3 spans 14 amino acids. Deletions cut 5 bases from V and 6 bases from J, with 13 bases between. The CDR3 is CASSLGHRPGELFF. In nucleotides, the CDR3 is TGTGCCAGCAGTCTCGGACACCGCCCCGGGGAGCTGTTTTTT.

The V gene is TRBV27, the J gene TRBJ2-3, with 15 nucleotides matching TRBD2. V was pared by 4 bases and J by 6 bases, with 5 bases of the junction left unmatched. The germline V gene has CDR1 MNHEY and CDR2 SMNVEV (reference sequence). CDR3 length equals 16 residues. The CDR3: CASSWGLAGGPDTQYF. CDR3 DNA sequence: TGTGCCAGCAGTTGGGGACTAGCGGGGGGACCTGATACGCAGTATTTT.

This sequence joins TRBV18 and TRBJ1-1, with D unclear. V was cut by 3 bases and J by 3 bases, with 11 bases left in between. The CDR3 has 14 residues. CDR1 and CDR2 from the germline V gene are KGHSH and LQKENI. The CDR3 region is CASSPSYPDTEAFF. The CDR3 DNA reads TGTGCCAGCTCACCCTCCTACCCCGACACTGAAGCTTTCTTT.

This clone was found once. The same CDR3 arises from other DNA sequences in this sample as well. This rearrangement joins TRBV5-1 to TRBJ1-1, with 7 bases identical to TRBD1. The length of the CDR3 is 13 residues. V lost 5 bases, J lost 3 bases, and 4 bases stayed unmatched. In germline, CDR1 is SGHRS, CDR2 YFSETQ. The CDR3 spells CASSLQGYTEAFF. The CDR3 region has the DNA TGCGCCAGCAGTTTACAGGGGTACACTGAAGCTTTCTTT.

V is TRBV6-1 and J is TRBJ1-5, with TRBD1 as a possible D gene (6 bases). Per the germline V gene, CDR1 is MNHNS and CDR2 is SASEGT. Trimming took off 1 base at V and 0 bases at J, with 7 bases between the two ends. This CDR3 is 15 amino acids long. CDR3 sequence reads: CASSEGGASNQPQHF. CDR3 sequence (DNA): TGTGCCAGCAGTGAAGGGGGGGCTAGCAATCAGCCCCAGCATTTT.

The rearrangement links TRBV7-9 to TRBJ2-2; TRBD2 agrees at 8 bases. With 5 bases clipped from V and 6 bases from J, the junction kept 14 bases outside the gene matches. Germline V gene data show CDR1 as SEHNR and CDR2 as FQNEAQ (reference sequence). This CDR3 has 17 amino acids. The CDR3 spells CASSPDRGGMAAGELFF. The CDR3 DNA reads TGTGCCAGCAGCCCTGATCGGGGGGGAATGGCGGCCGGGGAGCTGTTTTTT.

The V call is TRBV5-8, the J call TRBJ2-3, with D uncertain. This CDR3 contains 15 residues. V was trimmed by 4 bases and J by 0 bases, leaving 12 bases between them. From germline, CDR1 is SGHTS and CDR2 YDEGEE. CDR3 nucleotides: TGTGCCAGCAGCCGAGGTAGCACTAGCACAGATACGCAGTATTTT. Translating it yields CASSRGSTSTDTQYF.

The genes are TRBV5-1 and TRBJ1-1, with a weak D call TRBD1 (6 bases). Germline loops: CDR1 SGHRS, CDR2 YFSETQ. This CDR3 has 14 amino acids. Trimming removed 5 bases from V and 5 bases from J, with 16 bases in between. In DNA, the CDR3 is TGCGCCAGCAGGGGGGGGGCCGGGGCGACTGAAGCTTTCTTT. Its protein product is CASRGGAGATEAFF.

The CDR3 loop is CSSRDGYNEQFF. The CDR3 DNA follows: TGCAGCTCAAGGGACGGCTACAATGAGCAGTTCTTC. The genes are TRBV29-1 and TRBJ2-1; D may correspond to TRBD1 or TRBD2 (5 bases each). Trimming removed 8 bases from V and 3 bases from J, with 11 bases in between. The CDR3 loop spans 12 amino acids. CDR1 and CDR2 (germline): SQVTM, ANQGSEA.

The chain links TRBV10-1 to TRBJ2-2, with D hard to call. Looked up from germline, CDR1 is WNHNN and CDR2 is SYGVQD (reference sequence). Trimming left V 5 bases short and J 0 bases short, with 7 bases between. This CDR3 region has 14 residues. The DNA for the CDR3 is TGCGCCAGCAGTCCCGGGCCGAACACCGGGGAGCTGTTTTTT. Protein product: CASSPGPNTGELFF.

V usage is TRBV27 and J usage is TRBJ2-1, with 8 nucleotides matching TRBD2. Losses at the gene ends were 8 bases for V and 2 bases for J; bases not matched to a gene: 8. Germline CDR1 reads MNHEY; CDR2 reads SMNVEV (reference sequence). The length of the CDR3 is 15 residues. CDR3 residues: CASRWGGGTYNEQFF. The DNA for the CDR3 is TGTGCCAGCCGTTGGGGCGGGGGGACCTACAATGAGCAGTTCTTC.

The V gene is TRBV18, the J gene TRBJ1-5; D is unclear. From germline, CDR1 is KGHSH and CDR2 LQKENI. This CDR3 has 13 residues. Trimming removed 2 bases at V and 5 bases at J, with 7 bases between. CDR3 region: CASSPETDQPQHF. The CDR3 nucleotides read TGTGCCAGCTCACCAGAAACAGATCAGCCCCAGCATTTT.

This clone was seen a single time. This chain links TRBV5-1 with TRBJ1-6, with 7 bases that match TRBD1. The length of the CDR3 is 15 residues. Germline V lookup: CDR1 SGHRS, CDR2 YFSETQ. V was pared by 0 bases and J by 9 bases, with 6 bases of the junction left unmatched. The CDR3 DNA follows: TGCGCCAGCAGCTTGGCCCGGACAGGACGTTCACCCCTCCACTTT. Encoded protein: CASSLARTGRSPLHF.

The CDR3 loop reads CASSPRINTEAFF. CDR3 DNA sequence: TGTGCCAGCAGCCCGAGGATTAACACTGAAGCTTTCTTT. This chain connects TRBV11-1 to TRBJ1-1; unclear D gene. Germline CDR1 SGHAT, CDR2 FQDESV (reference sequence). Trimming removed 5 bases at V and 2 bases at J, with 9 bases between. The CDR3 is made up of 13 amino acids.

This clone has only one observation. CDR3 loop: CASSQDEDEKLFF. As DNA, the CDR3 is TGTGCCAGCAGCCAAGACGAGGATGAAAAACTGTTTTTT. The chain links TRBV3-1 (or the pseudogene TRBV3-2) to TRBJ1-4; D not resolved. The ends were cut back, 0 bases at V and 6 bases at J, with 5 bases in the middle. This CDR3 spans 13 amino acids. Per germline, CDR1 LGHDT and CDR2 YNNKEL (reference sequence).

The chain couples TRBV4-1 to TRBJ2-7, with D maybe TRBD1 (6 bases). CDR1 MGHRA and CDR2 YSYEKL come from the germline V gene. The CDR3 runs 17 residues. V was cut by 4 bases and J by 1 base, with 20 bases left in between. The CDR3 loop is CASSPQLTGPRSYEQYF. CDR3 nucleotides: TGCGCCAGCAGCCCCCAGCTTACAGGGCCCCGGTCCTACGAGCAGTACTTC.

The chain uses TRBV19 and TRBJ2-2; the match to TRBD2 covers 7 bases. The germline gives CDR1 LNHDA, CDR2 SQIVND (reference sequence). J was trimmed by 5 bases and V by 3 bases; bases with no gene match: 6. This CDR3 region has 15 residues. DNA of the CDR3: TGTGCCAGTAGTATTTGGGACTACCAGACCGGGGAGCTGTTTTTT. It translates to CASSIWDYQTGELFF.

The chain has TRBV6-5 and TRBJ1-6, with D perhaps TRBD1 (5 bases). The CDR3 has 12 residues. V lost 8 bases and J lost 8, with 10 bases in between. The germline gives CDR1 MNHEY, CDR2 SVGAGI. The CDR3 here is CASSTGDSPLHF. CDR3 coding DNA: TGTGCCAGCTCGACGGGGGATTCACCCCTCCACTTT.

Written as DNA, the CDR3 is TGTGCCAGCAGCTTAGATAGCCCCAAGGACAGGGGGCTAGGGTACGAGCAGTACTTC. Translated, it gives CASSLDSPKDRGLGYEQYF. The rearrangement joins TRBV11-2 to TRBJ2-7; 11 bases match TRBD1. The CDR3 consists of 19 residues. The J segment lost 4 bases and the V segment lost 0 bases, leaving 14 bases of the junction unmatched. Germline CDR1 reads SGHAT; CDR2 reads FQNNGV.

This clone has only one observation. The chain has TRBV4-1 and TRBJ1-4; D not certain. This CDR3 region has 15 residues. Looked up from germline, CDR1 is MGHRA and CDR2 is YSYEKL. Trimming left V 0 bases short and J 7 bases short, with 12 bases between. Here the CDR3 reads CASSQDLASGEKLFF. CDR3 nucleotides: TGCGCCAGCAGCCAAGATCTGGCCTCCGGTGAAAAACTGTTTTTT.

The chain combines TRBV27 with TRBJ1-1; D remains unclear. V lost 2 bases and J lost 11, with 12 bases in between. The CDR3 spans 12 residues. Germline V gives CDR1 MNHEY, CDR2 SMNVEV (reference sequence). As DNA, the CDR3 is TGTGCCAGCAGTTTAGTTGGTGGGAGGGCTTTCTTT. As protein: CASSLVGGRAFF.

V is TRBV15 and J is TRBJ2-3; D possibly corresponds to TRBD2 (7 bases). The CDR3 length is 16 residues. With 1 base removed from V and 4 bases from J, the gap between germline ends came to 15 bases. Germline CDR1 is LNHNV and CDR2 is YYDKDF (reference sequence). This CDR3 is CATSRGGGGVADTQYF. The CDR3 DNA sequence: TGTGCCACCAGCAGAGGTGGGGGGGGCGTGGCAGATACGCAGTATTTT.

The chain links TRBV5-6 to TRBJ2-3; the D gene could be TRBD1 or TRBD2 (5 bases each). The V end was cut by 4 bases, the J end by 1 base, with 16 bases between. This CDR3 comprises 16 residues. Germline CDR1 reads SGHDT; CDR2 reads YYEEEE. CDR3 DNA: TGTGCCAGCAGCCATCGTGGGAGAGGGGGCACAGATACGCAGTATTTT. Amino acids: CASSHRGRGGTDTQYF. The full variable domain, rest sourced from reference TRBV5-6 and TRBJ2-3, is DAGVTQSPTHLIKTRGQQVTLRCSPKSGHDTVSWYQQALGQGPQFIFQYYEEEERQRGNFPDRFSGHQFPNYSSELNVNALLLGDSALYLCASSHRGRGGTDTQYFGPGTRLTVL.

CDR3 in amino acids: CASSESSGGDYAYNEQFF. The DNA for the CDR3 is TGCGCCAGCAGTGAGTCTAGCGGGGGGGACTACGCCTACAATGAGCAGTTCTTC. This chain joins TRBV10-2 and TRBJ2-1, with 11 bases that match TRBD2. Germline V lookup: CDR1 WSHSY, CDR2 SAAADI. CDR3 length: 18 amino acids. Losses at the gene ends were 0 bases for V and 2 bases for J; bases not matched to a gene: 6.

The rearrangement joins TRBV19 to TRBJ2-3, with 7 bases identical to TRBD1. Per germline, CDR1 LNHDA and CDR2 SQIVND (reference sequence). Germline trimming cut 1 base from V and 2 bases from J; bases unmatched to any gene: 9. The CDR3 length is 17 residues. CDR3 in amino acids: CASSIVSGTVDTDTQYF. The CDR3 DNA reads as TGTGCCAGTAGTATAGTTTCCGGGACAGTGGACACAGATACGCAGTATTTT.

The chain combines TRBV6-5 with TRBJ1-1; weak D call: TRBD1 (5 bases). This CDR3 region has 15 residues. Germline CDR1 is MNHEY and CDR2 is SVGAGI. Trimming removed 2 bases at V and 7 bases at J, with 17 bases between. The CDR3 DNA reads TGTGCCAGCAGTTACGGAAATGCGGGGCATAGTGAAGCTTTCTTT. Translated, it gives CASSYGNAGHSEAFF.